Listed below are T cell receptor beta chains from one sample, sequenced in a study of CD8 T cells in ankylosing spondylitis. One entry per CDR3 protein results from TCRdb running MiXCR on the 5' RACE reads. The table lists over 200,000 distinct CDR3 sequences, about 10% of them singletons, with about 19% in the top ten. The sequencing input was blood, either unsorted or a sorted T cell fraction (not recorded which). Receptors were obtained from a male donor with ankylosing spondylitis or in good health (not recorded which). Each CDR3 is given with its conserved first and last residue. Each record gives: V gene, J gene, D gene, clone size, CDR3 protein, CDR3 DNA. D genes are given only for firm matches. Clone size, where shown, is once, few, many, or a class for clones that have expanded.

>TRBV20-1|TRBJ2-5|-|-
CSAETGTDLRTQYF
TGCAGTGCGGAAACCGGGACCGACTTAAGGACCCAGTACTTC
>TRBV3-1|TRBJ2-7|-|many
CASSQAPAGSYEQYF
TGTGCCAGCAGCCAAGCCCCGGCAGGCTCCTACGAGCAGTACTTC
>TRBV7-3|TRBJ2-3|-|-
CASSSTANTDTQYF
TGTGCCAGCAGCTCGACAGCGAACACAGATACGCAGTATTTT
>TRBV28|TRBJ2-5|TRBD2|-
CASSPTFVPRGEETQYF
TGTGCCAGCAGTCCCACTTTCGTGCCGCGGGGGGAAGAGACCCAGTACTTC
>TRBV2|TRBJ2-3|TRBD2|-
CASSEGGGTDTQYF
TGTGCCAGCAGTGAAGGCGGGGGGACAGATACGCAGTATTTT
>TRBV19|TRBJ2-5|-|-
CASSIRPRSGETQYF
TGTGCCAGTAGTATTCGACCTAGATCGGGGGAGACCCAGTACTTC
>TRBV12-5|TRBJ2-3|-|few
CASGFDGASTDTQYF
TGTGCTAGTGGTTTCGACGGAGCAAGCACAGATACGCAGTATTTT
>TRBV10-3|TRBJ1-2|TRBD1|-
CAISDSGTAESYGYTF
TGTGCCATCAGTGACTCCGGGACAGCAGAAAGCTATGGCTACACCTTC
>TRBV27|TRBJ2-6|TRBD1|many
CASSPQGLISGANVLTF
TGTGCCAGCAGTCCACAGGGGCTAATCTCTGGGGCCAACGTCCTGACTTTC
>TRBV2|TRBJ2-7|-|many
CASSVSFTGEQYF
TGTGCCAGCAGTGTAAGTTTTACAGGCGAGCAGTACTTC
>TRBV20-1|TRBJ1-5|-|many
CSARGWSENQPQHF
TGCAGTGCTAGGGGGTGGTCTGAGAATCAGCCCCAGCATTTT
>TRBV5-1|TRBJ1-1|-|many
CASSLRSRDKSLPNTEAFF
TGCGCCAGCAGCCTCCGGTCACGGGACAAGAGTTTACCGAACACTGAAGCTTTCTTT
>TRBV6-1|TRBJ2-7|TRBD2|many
CASSPKGSGRSYEQYF
TGTGCCAGCAGCCCCAAGGGTAGCGGGCGCTCCTACGAGCAGTACTTC
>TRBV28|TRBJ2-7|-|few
CASSLSLGPYEQYF
TGTGCCAGCAGTTTATCCCTGGGTCCCTACGAGCAGTACTTC